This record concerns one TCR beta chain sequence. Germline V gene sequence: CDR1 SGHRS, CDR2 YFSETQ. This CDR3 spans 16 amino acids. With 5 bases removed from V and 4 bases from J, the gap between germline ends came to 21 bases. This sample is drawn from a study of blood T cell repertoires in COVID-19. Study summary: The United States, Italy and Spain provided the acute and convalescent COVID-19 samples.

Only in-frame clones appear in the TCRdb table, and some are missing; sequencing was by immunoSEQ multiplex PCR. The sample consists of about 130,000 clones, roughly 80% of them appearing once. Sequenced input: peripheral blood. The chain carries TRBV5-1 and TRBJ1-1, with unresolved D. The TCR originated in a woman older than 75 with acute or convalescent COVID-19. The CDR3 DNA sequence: TGCGCCAGCAGAGACAACTCGCTGGTTCTCGGCACTGAAGCTTTCTTT. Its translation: CASRDNSLVLGTEAFF.